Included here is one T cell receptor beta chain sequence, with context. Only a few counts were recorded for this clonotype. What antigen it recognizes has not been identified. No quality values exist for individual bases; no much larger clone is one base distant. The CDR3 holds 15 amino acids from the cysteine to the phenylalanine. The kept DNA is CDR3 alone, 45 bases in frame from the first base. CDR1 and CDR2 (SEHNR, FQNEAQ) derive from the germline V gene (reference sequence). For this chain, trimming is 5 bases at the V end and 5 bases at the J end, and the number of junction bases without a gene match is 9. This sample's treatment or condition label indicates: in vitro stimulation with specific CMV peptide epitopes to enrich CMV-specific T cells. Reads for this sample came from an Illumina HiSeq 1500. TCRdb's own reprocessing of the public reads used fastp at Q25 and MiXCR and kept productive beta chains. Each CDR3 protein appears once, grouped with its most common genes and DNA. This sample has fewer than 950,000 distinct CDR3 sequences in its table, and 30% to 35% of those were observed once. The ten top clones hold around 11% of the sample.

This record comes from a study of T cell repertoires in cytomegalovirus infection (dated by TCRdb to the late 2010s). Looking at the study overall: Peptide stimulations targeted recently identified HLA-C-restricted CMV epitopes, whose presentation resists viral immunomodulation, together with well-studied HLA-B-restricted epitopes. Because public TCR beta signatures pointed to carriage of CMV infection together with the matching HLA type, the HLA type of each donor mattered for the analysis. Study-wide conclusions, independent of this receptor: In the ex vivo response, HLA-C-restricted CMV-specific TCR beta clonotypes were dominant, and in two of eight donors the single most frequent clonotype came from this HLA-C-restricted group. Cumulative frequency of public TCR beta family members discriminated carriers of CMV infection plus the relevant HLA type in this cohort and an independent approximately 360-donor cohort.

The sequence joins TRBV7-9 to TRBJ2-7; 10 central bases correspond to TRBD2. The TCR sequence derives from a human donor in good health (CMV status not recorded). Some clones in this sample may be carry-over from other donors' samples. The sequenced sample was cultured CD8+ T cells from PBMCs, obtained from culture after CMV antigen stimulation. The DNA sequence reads TGTGCCAGCAGCGCCGCCAGCGGGGGGGCCCACGAGCAGTACTTC. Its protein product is CASSAASGGAHEQYF.